This T cell receptor (beta chain) is from a study of T cell changes during pregnancy in multiple sclerosis. Sequenced by immunoSEQ multiplex PCR; TCRdb stores in-frame clones only, minus some. The table has around 51,000 clones, just over 90% seen once. The TCR was taken from a female donor with multiple sclerosis, enrolled in a pregnancy study. The input for sequencing was peripheral blood, taken in the second trimester of pregnancy.

The CDR3 loop is CASSGRALSEIPGELFF. The CDR3 DNA follows: TGCGCCAGCAGCGGGAGGGCCCTTTCCGAGATTCCCGGGGAGCTGTTTTTT. V is TRBV5-1 and J is TRBJ2-2; 7 bases are a match to TRBD2. Germline V gene lookup returns CDR1 SGHRS and CDR2 YFSETQ. After removal of 4 bases from V and 6 bases from J, the junction contained 15 bases not matched to a gene. The CDR3 consists of 17 residues. Filled out from reference TRBV5-1 and TRBJ2-2, the complete variable domain reads KAGVTQTPRYLIKTRGQQVTLSCSPISGHRSVSWYQQTPGQGLQFLFEYFSETQRNKGNFPGRFSGRQFSNSRSEMNVSTLELGDSALYLCASSGRALSEIPGELFFGEGSRLTVL.